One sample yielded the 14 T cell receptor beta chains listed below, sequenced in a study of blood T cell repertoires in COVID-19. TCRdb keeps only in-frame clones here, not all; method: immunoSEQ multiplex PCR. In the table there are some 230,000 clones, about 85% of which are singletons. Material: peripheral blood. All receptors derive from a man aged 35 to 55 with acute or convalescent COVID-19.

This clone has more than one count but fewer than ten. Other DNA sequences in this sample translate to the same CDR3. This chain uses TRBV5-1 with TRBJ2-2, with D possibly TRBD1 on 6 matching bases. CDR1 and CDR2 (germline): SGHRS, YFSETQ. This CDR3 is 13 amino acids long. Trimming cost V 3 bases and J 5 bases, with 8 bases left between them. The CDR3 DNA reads TGCGCCAGCAGCTCACAGGGAACCGGGGAGCTGTTTTTT. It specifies CASSSQGTGELFF.

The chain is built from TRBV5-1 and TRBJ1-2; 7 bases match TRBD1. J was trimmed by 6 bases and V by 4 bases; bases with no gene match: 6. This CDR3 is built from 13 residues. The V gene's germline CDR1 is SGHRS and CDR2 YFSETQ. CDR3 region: CASSLLTGDGYTF. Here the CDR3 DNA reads TGCGCCAGCAGCCTACTTACAGGGGATGGCTACACCTTC.

CDR3 in DNA: TGTGCCAGCGCGGTTAGCGGGGCGTATGAGCAGTTCTTC. Its translation is CASAVSGAYEQFF. The chain joins TRBV6-5 to TRBJ2-1; TRBD2 matches at 8 bases. Germline CDR1 MNHEY, CDR2 SVGAGI. The CDR3 has 13 amino acids. V trimming: 8 bases; J trimming: 8 bases; junction bases outside the gene matches: 8.

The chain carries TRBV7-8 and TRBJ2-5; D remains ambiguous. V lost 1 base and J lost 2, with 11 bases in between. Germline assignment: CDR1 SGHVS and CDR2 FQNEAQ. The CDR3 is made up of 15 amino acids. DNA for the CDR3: TGTGCCAGCAGCTTAGTGTACGCCGGTCAAGAGACCCAGTACTTC. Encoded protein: CASSLVYAGQETQYF.

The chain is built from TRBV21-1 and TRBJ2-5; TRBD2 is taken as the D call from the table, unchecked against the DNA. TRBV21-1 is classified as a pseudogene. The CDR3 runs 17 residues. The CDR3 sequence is CASSKGPGTSSQETQYF. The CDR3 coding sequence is TGTGCCAGCAGCAAAGGCCCCGGGACTTCAAGCCAAGAGACCCAGTACTTC.

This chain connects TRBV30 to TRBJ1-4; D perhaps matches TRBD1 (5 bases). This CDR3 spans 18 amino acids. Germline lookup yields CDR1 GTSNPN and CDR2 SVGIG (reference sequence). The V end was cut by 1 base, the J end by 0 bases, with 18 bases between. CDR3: CAWSAPFGGEATNEKLFF. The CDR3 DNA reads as TGTGCCTGGAGTGCACCGTTTGGGGGGGAGGCAACTAATGAAAAACTGTTTTTT.

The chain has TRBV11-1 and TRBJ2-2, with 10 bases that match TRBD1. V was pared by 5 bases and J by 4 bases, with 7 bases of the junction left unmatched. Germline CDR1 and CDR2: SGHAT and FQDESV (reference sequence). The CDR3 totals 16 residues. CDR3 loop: CASSLWDRGGTGELFF. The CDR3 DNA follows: TGTGCCAGCAGCCTTTGGGACAGGGGAGGCACCGGGGAGCTGTTTTTT. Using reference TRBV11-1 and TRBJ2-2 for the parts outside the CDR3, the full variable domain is EAEVAQSPRYKITEKSQAVAFWCDPISGHATLYWYRQILGQGPELLVQFQDESVVDDSQLPKDRFSAERLKGVDSTLKIQPAELGDSAMYLCASSLWDRGGTGELFFGEGSRLTVL.

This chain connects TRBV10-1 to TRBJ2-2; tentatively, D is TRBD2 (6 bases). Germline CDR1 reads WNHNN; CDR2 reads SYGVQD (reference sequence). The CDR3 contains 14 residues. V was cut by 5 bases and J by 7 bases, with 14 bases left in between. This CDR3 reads CASSRAGRDGELFF. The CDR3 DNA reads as TGCGCCAGCAGTAGGGCGGGAAGGGACGGGGAGCTGTTTTTT.

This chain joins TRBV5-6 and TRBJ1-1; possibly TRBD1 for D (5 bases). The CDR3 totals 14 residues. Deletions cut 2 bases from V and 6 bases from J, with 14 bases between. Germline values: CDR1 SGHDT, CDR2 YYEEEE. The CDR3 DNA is TGTGCCAGCAGCTTCGTATCAGGGTCCCCTGAAGCTTTCTTT. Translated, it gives CASSFVSGSPEAFF.

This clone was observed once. CDR3 in DNA: TGTGCCAGCAGCTCCCAGGGGGCGGATAATTCACCCCTCCACTTT. Amino acids: CASSSQGADNSPLHF. The rearrangement links TRBV11-2 to TRBJ1-6, with TRBD1 matching 8 bases. The ends lost 4 bases at V and 5 bases at J; junction bases unmatched: 4. Germline V gene sequence: CDR1 SGHAT, CDR2 FQNNGV. The CDR3 contains 15 residues.

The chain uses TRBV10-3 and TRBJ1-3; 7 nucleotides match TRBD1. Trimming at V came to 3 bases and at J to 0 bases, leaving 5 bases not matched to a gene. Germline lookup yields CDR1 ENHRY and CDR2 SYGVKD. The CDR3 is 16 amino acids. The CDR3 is CAISEGQAYSGNTIYF. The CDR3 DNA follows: TGTGCCATCAGTGAAGGACAGGCTTACTCTGGAAACACCATATATTTT.

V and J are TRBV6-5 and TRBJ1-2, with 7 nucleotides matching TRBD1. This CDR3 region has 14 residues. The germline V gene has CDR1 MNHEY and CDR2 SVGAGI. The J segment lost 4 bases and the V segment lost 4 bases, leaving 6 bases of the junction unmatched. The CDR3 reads CASSSPTGFYGYTF. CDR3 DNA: TGTGCCAGCAGTTCCCCGACAGGGTTCTATGGCTACACCTTC.

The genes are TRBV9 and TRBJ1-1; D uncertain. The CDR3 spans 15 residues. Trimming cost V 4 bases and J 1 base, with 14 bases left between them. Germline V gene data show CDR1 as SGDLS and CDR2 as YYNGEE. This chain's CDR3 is CASSSNSLKNTEAFF. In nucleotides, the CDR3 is TGTGCCAGCAGCTCTAACAGCCTCAAGAACACTGAAGCTTTCTTT.

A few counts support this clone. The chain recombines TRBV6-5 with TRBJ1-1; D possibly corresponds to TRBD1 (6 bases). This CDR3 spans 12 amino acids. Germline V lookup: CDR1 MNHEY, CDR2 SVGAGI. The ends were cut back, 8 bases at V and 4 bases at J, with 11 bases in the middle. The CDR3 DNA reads TGTGCCAGCGGAGGGGGGGTCACTGAAGCTTTCTTT. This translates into CASGGGVTEAFF.